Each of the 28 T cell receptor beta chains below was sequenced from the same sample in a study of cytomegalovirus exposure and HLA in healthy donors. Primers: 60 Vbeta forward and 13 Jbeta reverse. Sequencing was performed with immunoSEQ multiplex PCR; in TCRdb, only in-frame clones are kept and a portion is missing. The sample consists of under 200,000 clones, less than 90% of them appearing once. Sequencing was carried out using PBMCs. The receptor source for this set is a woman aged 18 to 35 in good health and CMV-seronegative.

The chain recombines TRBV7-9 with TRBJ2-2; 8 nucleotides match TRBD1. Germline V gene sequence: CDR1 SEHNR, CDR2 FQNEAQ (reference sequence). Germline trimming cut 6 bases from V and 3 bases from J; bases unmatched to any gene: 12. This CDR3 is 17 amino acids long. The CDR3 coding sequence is TGTGCCAGCAGAGCAACCGGGACAGGAGCCTACACCGGGGAGCTGTTTTTT. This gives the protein CASRATGTGAYTGELFF.

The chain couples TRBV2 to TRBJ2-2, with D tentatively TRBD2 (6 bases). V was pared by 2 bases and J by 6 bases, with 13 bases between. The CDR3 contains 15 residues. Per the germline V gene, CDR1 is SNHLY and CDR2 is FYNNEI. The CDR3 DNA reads TGTGCCAGCAGTGAAATCCCCACGGGAGCCGGGGAGCTGTTTTTT. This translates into CASSEIPTGAGELFF.

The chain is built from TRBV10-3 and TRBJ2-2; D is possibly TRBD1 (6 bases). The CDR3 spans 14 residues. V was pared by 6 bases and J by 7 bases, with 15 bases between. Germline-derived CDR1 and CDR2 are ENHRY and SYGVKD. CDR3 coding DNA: TGTGCCATCAGGGAGACCCGGGACAACGGGGAGCTGTTTTTT. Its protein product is CAIRETRDNGELFF.

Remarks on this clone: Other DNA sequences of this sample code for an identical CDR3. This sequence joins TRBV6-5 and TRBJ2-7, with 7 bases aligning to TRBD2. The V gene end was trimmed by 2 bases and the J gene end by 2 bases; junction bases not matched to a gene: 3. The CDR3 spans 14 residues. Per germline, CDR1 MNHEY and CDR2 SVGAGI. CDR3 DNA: TGTGCCAGCAGTTACCGACGGGGGGCCTACGAGCAGTACTTC. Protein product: CASSYRRGAYEQYF.

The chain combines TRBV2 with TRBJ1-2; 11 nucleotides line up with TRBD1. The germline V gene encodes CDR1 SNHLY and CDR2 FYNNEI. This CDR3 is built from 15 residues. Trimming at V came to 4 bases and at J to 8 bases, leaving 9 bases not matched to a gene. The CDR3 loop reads CASSGSRTGGEGYTF. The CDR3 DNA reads TGTGCCAGCAGTGGATCGAGGACAGGGGGCGAGGGCTACACCTTC.

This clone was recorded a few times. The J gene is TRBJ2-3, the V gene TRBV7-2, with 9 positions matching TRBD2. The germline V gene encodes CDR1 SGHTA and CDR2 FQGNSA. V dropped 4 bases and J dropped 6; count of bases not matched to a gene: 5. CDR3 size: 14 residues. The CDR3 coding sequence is TGTGCCAGCAGCTCTTTAGGACTAGCGGATACGCAGTATTTT. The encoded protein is CASSSLGLADTQYF.

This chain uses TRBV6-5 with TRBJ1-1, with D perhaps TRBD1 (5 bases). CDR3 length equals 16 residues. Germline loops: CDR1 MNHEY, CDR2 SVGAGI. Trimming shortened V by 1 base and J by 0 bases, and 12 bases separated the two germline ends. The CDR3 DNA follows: TGTGCCAGCAGTTACTTGGGGCCTGGGATGAACACTGAAGCTTTCTTT. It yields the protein CASSYLGPGMNTEAFF.

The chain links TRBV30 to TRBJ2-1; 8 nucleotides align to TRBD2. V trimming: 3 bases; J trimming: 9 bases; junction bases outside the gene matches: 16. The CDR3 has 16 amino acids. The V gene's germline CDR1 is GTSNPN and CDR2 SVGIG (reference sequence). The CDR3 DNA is TGTGCCTGGAGGACTAGCGAGACAAGCGCCACAACTGAGCAGTTCTTC. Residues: CAWRTSETSATTEQFF.

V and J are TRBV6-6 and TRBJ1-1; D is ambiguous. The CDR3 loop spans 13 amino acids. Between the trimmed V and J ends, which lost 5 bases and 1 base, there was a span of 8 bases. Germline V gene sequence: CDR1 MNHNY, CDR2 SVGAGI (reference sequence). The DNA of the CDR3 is TGTGCCAGCAGTGAGCAGGAGAACACTGAAGCTTTCTTT. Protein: CASSEQENTEAFF.

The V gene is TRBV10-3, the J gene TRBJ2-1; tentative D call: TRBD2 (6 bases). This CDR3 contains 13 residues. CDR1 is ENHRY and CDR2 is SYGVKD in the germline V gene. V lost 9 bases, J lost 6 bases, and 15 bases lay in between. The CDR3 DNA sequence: TGTGCCATACTAGCTCCAAGCTTCAATGAGCAGTTCTTC. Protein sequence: CAILAPSFNEQFF.

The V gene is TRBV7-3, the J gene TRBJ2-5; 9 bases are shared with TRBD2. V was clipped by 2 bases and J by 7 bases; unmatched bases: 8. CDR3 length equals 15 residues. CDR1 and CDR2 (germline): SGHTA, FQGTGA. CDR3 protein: CASSLGLASYGTQYF. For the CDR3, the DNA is TGTGCCAGCAGCTTAGGACTAGCGAGTTACGGGACCCAGTACTTC.

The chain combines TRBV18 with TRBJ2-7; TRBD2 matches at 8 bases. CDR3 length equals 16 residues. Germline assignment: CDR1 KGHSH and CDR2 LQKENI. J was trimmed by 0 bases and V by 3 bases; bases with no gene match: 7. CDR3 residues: CASSPTLAATSYEQYF. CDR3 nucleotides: TGTGCCAGCTCACCGACACTAGCGGCGACCTCCTACGAGCAGTACTTC.

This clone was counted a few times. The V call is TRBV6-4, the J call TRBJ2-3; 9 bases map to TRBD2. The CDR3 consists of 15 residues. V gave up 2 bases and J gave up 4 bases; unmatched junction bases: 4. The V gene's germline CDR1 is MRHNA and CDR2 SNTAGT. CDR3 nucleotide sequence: TGTGCCAGCAGTGACGGCGGGGGGGCTTCAGATACGCAGTATTTT. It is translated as CASSDGGGASDTQYF.

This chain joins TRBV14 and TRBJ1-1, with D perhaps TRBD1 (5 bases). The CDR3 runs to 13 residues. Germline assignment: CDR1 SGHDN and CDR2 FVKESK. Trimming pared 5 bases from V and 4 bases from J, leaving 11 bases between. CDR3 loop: CASSAGGSTEAFF. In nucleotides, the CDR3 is TGTGCCAGCAGCGCCGGGGGGAGCACTGAAGCTTTCTTT.

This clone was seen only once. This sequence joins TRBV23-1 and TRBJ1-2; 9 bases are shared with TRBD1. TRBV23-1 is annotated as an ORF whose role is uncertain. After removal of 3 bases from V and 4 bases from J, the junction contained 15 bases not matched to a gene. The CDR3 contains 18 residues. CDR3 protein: CASSHQLQGQGLSYGYTF. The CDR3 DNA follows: TGCGCCAGCAGTCACCAATTACAGGGACAGGGCCTTTCCTATGGCTACACCTTC.

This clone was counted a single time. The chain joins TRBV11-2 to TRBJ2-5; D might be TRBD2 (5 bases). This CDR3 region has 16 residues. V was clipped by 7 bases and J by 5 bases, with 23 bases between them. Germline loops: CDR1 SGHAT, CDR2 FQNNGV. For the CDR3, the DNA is TGTGCCAGCAACCCGAACACCCTAGTCGGGGTGGAGACCCAGTACTTC. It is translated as CASNPNTLVGVETQYF.

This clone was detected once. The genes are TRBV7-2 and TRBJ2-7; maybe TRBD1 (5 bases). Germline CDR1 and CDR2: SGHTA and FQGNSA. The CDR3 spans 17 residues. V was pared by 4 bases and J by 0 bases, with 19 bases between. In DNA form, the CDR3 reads TGTGCCAGCAGCTCCAAGGGGTTAGGGCCCTACTCCTACGAGCAGTACTTC. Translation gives CASSSKGLGPYSYEQYF.

CDR3 region: CASSLGTSGEQFF. CDR3 DNA: TGCGCCAGCAGCTTGGGGACTAGCGGTGAGCAGTTCTTC. The chain links TRBV5-1 to TRBJ2-1; 10 bases match TRBD2. The CDR3 runs to 13 residues. The V gene end was trimmed by 0 bases and the J gene end by 9 bases; junction bases not matched to a gene: 0. The germline V gene encodes CDR1 SGHRS and CDR2 YFSETQ.

CDR3 sequence reads: CASSLGPQTSIRHEQYF. The CDR3 DNA reads as TGTGCCAGCAGCTTAGGCCCACAGACTAGTATAAGGCACGAGCAGTACTTC. The chain employs TRBV7-8 and TRBJ2-7; perhaps TRBD2 as D (6 bases). The CDR3 loop spans 17 amino acids. Germline CDR1 reads SGHVS; CDR2 reads FQNEAQ. V lost 1 base, J lost 5 bases, and 21 bases lay in between. Complete variable domain (other parts from reference TRBV7-8 and TRBJ2-7): GAGVSQSPRYKVAKRGQDVALRCDPISGHVSLFWYQQALGQGPEFLTYFQNEAQLDKSGLPSDRFFAERPEGSVSTLKIQRTQQEDSAVYLCASSLGPQTSIRHEQYFGPGTRLTVT.

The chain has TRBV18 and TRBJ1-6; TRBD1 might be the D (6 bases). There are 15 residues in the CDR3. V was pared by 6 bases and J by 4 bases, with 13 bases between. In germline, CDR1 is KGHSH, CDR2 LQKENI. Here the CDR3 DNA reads TGTGCCAGCTCCGAACAGGGAGAGTATAATTCACCCCTCCACTTT. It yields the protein CASSEQGEYNSPLHF. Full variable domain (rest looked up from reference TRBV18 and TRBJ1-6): NAGVMQNPRHLVRRRGQEARLRCSPMKGHSHVYWYRQLPEEGLKFMVYLQKENIIDESGMPKERFSAEFPKEGPSILRIQQVVRGDSAAYFCASSEQGEYNSPLHFGNGTRLTVT.

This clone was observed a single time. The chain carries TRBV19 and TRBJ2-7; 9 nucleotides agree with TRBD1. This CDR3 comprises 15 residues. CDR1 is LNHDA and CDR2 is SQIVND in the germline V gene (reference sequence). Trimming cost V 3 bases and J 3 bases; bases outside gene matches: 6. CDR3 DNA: TGTGCCAGTAGTATTGGGACAGGGAGTCTCTACGAGCAGTACTTC. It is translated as CASSIGTGSLYEQYF.

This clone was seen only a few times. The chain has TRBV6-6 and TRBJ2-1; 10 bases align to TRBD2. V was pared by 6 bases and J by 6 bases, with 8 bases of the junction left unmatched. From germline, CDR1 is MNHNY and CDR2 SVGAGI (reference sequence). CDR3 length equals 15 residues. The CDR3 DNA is TGTGCCAGCAGACTAGGACTAGCGGAATCCAATGAGCAGTTCTTC. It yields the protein CASRLGLAESNEQFF.

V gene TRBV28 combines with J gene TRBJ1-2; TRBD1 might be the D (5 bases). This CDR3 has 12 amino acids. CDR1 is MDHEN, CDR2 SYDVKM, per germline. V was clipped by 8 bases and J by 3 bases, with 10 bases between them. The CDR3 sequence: CASLGGYYGYTF. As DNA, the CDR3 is TGTGCCAGCCTGGGGGGGTACTATGGCTACACCTTC.

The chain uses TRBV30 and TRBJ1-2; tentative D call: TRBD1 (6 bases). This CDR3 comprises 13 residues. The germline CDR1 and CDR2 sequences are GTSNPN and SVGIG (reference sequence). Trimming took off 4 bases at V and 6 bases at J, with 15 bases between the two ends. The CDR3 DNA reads TGTGCCTGGACCCGGAGCAGGGGAGATGGCTACACCTTC. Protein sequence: CAWTRSRGDGYTF. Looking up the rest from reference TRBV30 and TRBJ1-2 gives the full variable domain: SQTIHQWPATLVQPVGSPLSLECTVEGTSNPNLYWYRQAAGRGLQLLFYSVGIGQISSEVPQNLSASRPQDRQFILSSKKLLLSDSGFYLCAWTRSRGDGYTFGSGTRLTVV.

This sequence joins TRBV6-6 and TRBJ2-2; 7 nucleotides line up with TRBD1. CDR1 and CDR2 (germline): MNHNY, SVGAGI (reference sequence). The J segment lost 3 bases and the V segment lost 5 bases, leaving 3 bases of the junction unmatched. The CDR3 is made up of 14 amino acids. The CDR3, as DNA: TGTGCCAGCAGTACTACAGGGGACACCGGGGAGCTGTTTTTT. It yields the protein CASSTTGDTGELFF.

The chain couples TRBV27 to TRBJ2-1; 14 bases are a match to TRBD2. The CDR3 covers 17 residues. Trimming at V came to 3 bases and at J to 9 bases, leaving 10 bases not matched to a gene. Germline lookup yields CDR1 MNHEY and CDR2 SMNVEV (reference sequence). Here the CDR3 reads CASSFLLTSGGEGEQFF. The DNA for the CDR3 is TGTGCCAGCAGTTTCTTGTTGACTAGCGGGGGGGAAGGTGAGCAGTTCTTC.

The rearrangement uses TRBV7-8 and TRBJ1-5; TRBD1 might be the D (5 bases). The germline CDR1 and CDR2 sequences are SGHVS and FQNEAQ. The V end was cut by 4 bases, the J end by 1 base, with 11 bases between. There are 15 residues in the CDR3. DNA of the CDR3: TGTGCCAGCAGCTCGAGGGACTTAAGCAATCAGCCCCAGCATTTT. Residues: CASSSRDLSNQPQHF.

CDR3 nucleotide sequence: TGTGCCAGCAGCCCCCTAGCGGGACTGAACGAGCAGTACTTC. Its protein product is CASSPLAGLNEQYF. The chain employs TRBV7-6 and TRBJ2-7; 9 nucleotides match TRBD2. The CDR3 sequence is 14 residues long. CDR1 and CDR2 from the germline V gene are SGHVS and FNYEAQ. V dropped 5 bases and J dropped 5; count of bases not matched to a gene: 7.